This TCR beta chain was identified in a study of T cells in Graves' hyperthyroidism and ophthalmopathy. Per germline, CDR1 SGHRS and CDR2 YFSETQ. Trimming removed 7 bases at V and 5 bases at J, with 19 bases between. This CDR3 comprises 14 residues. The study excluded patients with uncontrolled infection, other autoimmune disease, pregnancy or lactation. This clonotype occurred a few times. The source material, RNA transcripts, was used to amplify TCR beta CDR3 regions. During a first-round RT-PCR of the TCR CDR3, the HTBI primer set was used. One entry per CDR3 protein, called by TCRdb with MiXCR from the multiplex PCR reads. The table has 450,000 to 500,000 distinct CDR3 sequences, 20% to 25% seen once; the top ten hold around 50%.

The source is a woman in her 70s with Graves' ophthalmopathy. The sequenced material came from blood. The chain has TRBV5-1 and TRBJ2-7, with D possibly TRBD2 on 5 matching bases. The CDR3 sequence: CASQAYRESHEQYF. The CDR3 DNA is TGCGCCAGCCAAGCTTACCGGGAATCCCACGAGCAGTACTTC.